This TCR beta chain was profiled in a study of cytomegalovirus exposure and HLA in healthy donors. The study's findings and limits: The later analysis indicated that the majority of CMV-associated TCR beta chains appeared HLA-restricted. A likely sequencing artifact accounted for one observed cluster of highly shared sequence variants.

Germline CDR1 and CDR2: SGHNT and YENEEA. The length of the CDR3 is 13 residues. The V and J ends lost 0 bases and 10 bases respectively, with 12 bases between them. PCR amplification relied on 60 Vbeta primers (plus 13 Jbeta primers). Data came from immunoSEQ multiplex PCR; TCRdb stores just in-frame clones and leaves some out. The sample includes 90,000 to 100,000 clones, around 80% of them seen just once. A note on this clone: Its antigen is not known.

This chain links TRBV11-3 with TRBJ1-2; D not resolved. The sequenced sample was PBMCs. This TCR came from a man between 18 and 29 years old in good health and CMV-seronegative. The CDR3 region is CASSLETEEDYTF. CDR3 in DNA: TGTGCCAGCAGCTTAGAAACGGAGGAAGACTACACCTTC.